A single sample is the source of the 19 T cell receptor beta chains below, sequenced in a study of regulatory T cells in long-lasting Graves disease. The time point denotes: newly diagnosed GD, antithyroid drugs for less than 3 months. The TCR library used RNA extracted from PBMCs. Combining iRepertoire HTBI primers with Arm-PCR of CDR3 regions, the authors built TCR beta libraries. TCRdb used MiXCR to reprocess the multiplex PCR reads, holding one entry per CDR3 protein. The sample holds about 440,000 distinct CDR3 sequences, about 17% seen once. The same specimen was also included in a second study, on T cells in Graves' hyperthyroidism and ophthalmopathy.

Sequencing was performed on peripheral blood mononuclear cells (PBMCs), taken at new diagnosis, from a patient treated with antithyroid drugs. These receptors originate from a young woman with Graves disease.

The sample holds a few counts of this clonotype. The V gene is TRBV28, the J gene TRBJ1-4; 7 bases are a match to TRBD1. The CDR3 runs 15 residues. J lost 7 bases, V lost 2 bases, and 7 bases had no gene match. Germline loops: CDR1 MDHEN, CDR2 SYDVKM. CDR3 nucleotides: TGTGCCAGCAGTTTAACAGGGGACTATGGTGAAAAACTGTTTTTT. Its translation is CASSLTGDYGEKLFF.

V is TRBV19 and J is TRBJ2-4; 8 bases line up with TRBD1. This CDR3 is 16 amino acids long. The ends lost 7 bases at V and 0 bases at J; junction bases unmatched: 8. Germline loops: CDR1 LNHDA, CDR2 SQIVND (reference sequence). The CDR3 loop reads CASTGQDLIAKNIQYF. As DNA, the CDR3 is TGTGCCAGTACGGGACAGGATCTTATAGCCAAAAACATTCAGTACTTC.

The chain carries TRBV20-1 and TRBJ2-7; D is perhaps TRBD2 (5 bases). Germline V lookup: CDR1 DFQATT, CDR2 SNEGSKA (reference sequence). The CDR3 is 16 amino acids. The germline V and J ends were trimmed by 3 bases and 0 bases, with 18 bases remaining between them. CDR3 nucleotides: TGCAGTGCTAGTGGCTCTAGCCCGGAAGGCTCCTACGAGCAGTACTTC. Translation gives CSASGSSPEGSYEQYF.

The gene calls are TRBV10-3 and TRBJ2-1; 10 bases are a match to TRBD2. Germline CDR1 is ENHRY and CDR2 is SYGVKD. After removal of 0 bases from V and 8 bases from J, the junction contained 10 bases not matched to a gene. CDR3 length: 17 residues. The CDR3 loop reads CAISESSPSGSVDEQFF. Written as DNA, the CDR3 is TGTGCCATCAGTGAGTCGAGCCCTAGCGGGAGCGTGGATGAGCAGTTCTTC.

This clonotype was found many times. V usage is TRBV5-1 and J usage is TRBJ2-1, with TRBD2 matching over 8 bases. This CDR3 comprises 16 residues. V lost 2 bases and J lost 0; bases outside the gene matches: 4. Germline CDR1 and CDR2: SGHRS and YFSETQ. In DNA form, the CDR3 reads TGCGCCAGCAGCTTACGGCGGGGGGACTCCTACAATGAGCAGTTCTTC. This sequence encodes CASSLRRGDSYNEQFF.

This clonotype was counted many times. The J gene is TRBJ1-1, the V gene TRBV20-1; 7 bases map to TRBD1. CDR1 DFQATT and CDR2 SNEGSKA come from the germline V gene (reference sequence). The CDR3 contains 13 residues. V gave up 6 bases and J gave up 4 bases; unmatched junction bases: 8. The CDR3 is CSATNRGGTEAFF. The CDR3 region has the DNA TGCAGTGCAACCAACAGGGGCGGCACTGAAGCTTTCTTT.

The chain carries TRBV6-2 or TRBV6-3 and TRBJ2-2, with 7 bases aligning to TRBD2. V lost 2 bases to trimming and J lost 2 bases; unmatched junction nucleotides: 8. Germline assignment: CDR1 MNHEY and CDR2 SVGEGT. The CDR3 extends over 17 amino acids. In nucleotides, the CDR3 is TGTGCCAGCAGTTACCTGTGGGCTAGCGGTAACACCGGGGAGCTGTTTTTT. Translation gives CASSYLWASGNTGELFF.

The V call is TRBV12-3 or TRBV12-4, the J call TRBJ2-1, with TRBD2 identical over 8 bases. The CDR3 loop spans 16 amino acids. The V gene end was trimmed by 3 bases and the J gene end by 4 bases; junction bases not matched to a gene: 8. CDR3 sequence reads: CASSFIRLAGYNEQFF. The DNA of the CDR3 is TGTGCCAGCAGTTTCATTAGGCTAGCGGGTTACAATGAGCAGTTCTTC.

This clonotype was observed at least ten times. The chain employs TRBV7-3 and TRBJ2-1, with D uncertain. V lost 4 bases to trimming and J lost 5 bases, with 9 bases between them. In germline, CDR1 is SGHTA, CDR2 FQGTGA. The CDR3 is made up of 13 amino acids. In DNA, the CDR3 is TGTGCCAGCAGCTGGCGCGGAGACAATGAGCAGTTCTTC. Protein: CASSWRGDNEQFF.

This clonotype has ten or more counts. The rearrangement joins TRBV18 to TRBJ1-5; tentatively, D is TRBD1 (5 bases). This CDR3 comprises 15 residues. CDR1 and CDR2 (germline): KGHSH, LQKENI. The V and J ends lost 0 bases and 3 bases respectively, with 9 bases between them. CDR3 sequence reads: CASSPPGELNQPQHF. The CDR3 nucleotides read TGTGCCAGCTCACCACCAGGGGAGCTCAATCAGCCCCAGCATTTT.

This clonotype showed up many times. The chain recombines TRBV7-9 with TRBJ2-3, with a weak D call TRBD2 (5 bases). The CDR3 has 14 amino acids. CDR1 and CDR2 (germline): SEHNR, FQNEAQ (reference sequence). V lost 4 bases, J lost 2 bases, and 10 bases lay in between. The CDR3 nucleotides read TGTGCCAGCAGCTCAGACCGGGACACAGATACGCAGTATTTT. This encodes CASSSDRDTDTQYF.

This clonotype was recorded many times. The chain's CDR3 is CATSDSGSTDTQYF. The CDR3 DNA is TGTGCCACCAGTGATTCCGGGAGCACAGATACGCAGTATTTT. The rearrangement joins TRBV24-1 to TRBJ2-3; D uncertain. CDR1 is KGHDR, CDR2 SFDVKD, per germline. The V end was cut by 2 bases, the J end by 0 bases, with 5 bases between. The CDR3 runs 14 residues.

This clonotype has a single count. Just one base apart from a much larger clone, this may be a read error. The genes are TRBV29-1 and TRBJ2-5; the match to TRBD2 covers 14 bases. This CDR3 comprises 14 residues. Per the germline V gene, CDR1 is SQVTM and CDR2 is ANQGSEA. The CDR3 DNA reads as TGCAGCGTTGGTGGGACTAGCGGGGGAGAGGCCCAGTACTTC. The encoded protein is CSVGGTSGGEAQYF.

This clonotype was counted many times. The chain carries TRBV3-1 and TRBJ2-7; TRBD2 matches at 8 bases. The germline gives CDR1 LGHDT, CDR2 YNNKEL (reference sequence). V was clipped by 6 bases and J by 1 base; unmatched bases: 5. This CDR3 region has 14 residues. This CDR3 reads CASSSTSGSYEQYF. The CDR3 coding sequence is TGTGCCAGCAGTTCTACTAGCGGATCCTACGAGCAGTACTTC.

This clonotype showed up just once. A much bigger clone sits one base away, suggesting this may be a read error. CDR3 DNA: TGCAGTGCTAGACGGCCTCCGGAGCGAGTCCACAATGAGCAGTACTTC. Its protein is CSARRPPERVHNEQYF. V gene TRBV20-1 combines with J gene TRBJ2-4; unclear D gene. CDR3 length: 16 amino acids. Germline values: CDR1 DFQATT, CDR2 SNEGSKA (reference sequence). Trimming took off 2 bases at V and 13 bases at J, with 27 bases between the two ends.

In its sample, this clonotype was seen many times. This chain uses TRBV27 with TRBJ2-1, with D hard to call. Germline V lookup: CDR1 MNHEY, CDR2 SMNVEV (reference sequence). The CDR3 length is 14 residues. V dropped 7 bases and J dropped 6 bases, with 16 bases sitting between them. The CDR3 loop is CASKGLFGGNEQFF. CDR3 in DNA: TGTGCCAGCAAGGGATTGTTTGGCGGCAATGAGCAGTTCTTC.

V usage is TRBV19 and J usage is TRBJ2-7; D unresolved. V was trimmed by 3 bases and J by 2 bases, leaving 8 bases between them. The CDR3 contains 13 residues. Germline CDR1 LNHDA, CDR2 SQIVND (reference sequence). This CDR3 reads CASSIAETYEQYF. DNA for the CDR3: TGTGCCAGTAGTATTGCGGAAACCTACGAGCAGTACTTC.

This clonotype was picked up many times. This chain connects TRBV11-2 to TRBJ2-5; D unclear. Per the germline V gene, CDR1 is SGHAT and CDR2 is FQNNGV. CDR3 length: 12 residues. The V end was cut by 3 bases, the J end by 5 bases, with 7 bases between. The CDR3 sequence is CASSFGMETQYF. The CDR3 coding sequence is TGTGCCAGCAGCTTTGGGATGGAGACCCAGTACTTC.

In its sample, this clonotype was seen many times. V usage is TRBV29-1 and J usage is TRBJ1-2; D not resolved. CDR3 length: 14 residues. CDR1 is SQVTM and CDR2 is ANQGSEA in the germline V gene. Trimming shortened V by 2 bases and J by 6 bases, and 16 bases separated the two germline ends. CDR3 nucleotides: TGCAGCGTTGAACTTGGACGGCGACCGGATGGCTACACCTTC. Its translation: CSVELGRRPDGYTF.